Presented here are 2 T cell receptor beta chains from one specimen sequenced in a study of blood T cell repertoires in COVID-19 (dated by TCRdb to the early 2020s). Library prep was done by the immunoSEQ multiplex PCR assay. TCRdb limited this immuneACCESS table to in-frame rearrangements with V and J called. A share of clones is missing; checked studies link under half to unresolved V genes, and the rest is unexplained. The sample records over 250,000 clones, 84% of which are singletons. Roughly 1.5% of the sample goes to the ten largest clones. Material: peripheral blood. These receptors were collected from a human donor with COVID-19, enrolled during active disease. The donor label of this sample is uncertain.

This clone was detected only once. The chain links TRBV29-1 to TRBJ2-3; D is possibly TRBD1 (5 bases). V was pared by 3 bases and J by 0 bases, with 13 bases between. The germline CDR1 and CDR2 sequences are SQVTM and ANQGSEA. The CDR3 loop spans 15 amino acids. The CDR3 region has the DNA TGCAGCGTTGAGGGGCTCTCAACTAGCACAGATACGCAGTATTTT. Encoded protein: CSVEGLSTSTDTQYF.

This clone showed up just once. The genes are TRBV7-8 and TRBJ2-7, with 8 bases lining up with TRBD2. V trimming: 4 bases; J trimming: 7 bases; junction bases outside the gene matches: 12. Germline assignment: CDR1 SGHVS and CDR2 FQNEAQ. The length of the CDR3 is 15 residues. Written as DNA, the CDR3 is TGTGCCAGCAGCTCGAAGCGGGAGCACCTAGGGGAGCAGTACTTC. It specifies CASSSKREHLGEQYF.